This TCR beta chain was observed in a study of blood T cells in healthy people across ages. General observations from the study: Roughly linear declines in TCR beta diversity per million T cells occurred with age.

This clonotype was observed at least ten times. Its antigen is undetermined. Then a second PCR, running roughly 7 to 11 cycles, was carried out with a sample-barcoded 5' primer and a J-beta primer mix. TCRdb itself ran the 5' RACE reads through MiXCR, one entry per CDR3 protein. The data contain fewer than 800,000 distinct CDR3 sequences, around 32% of them singletons. V gave up 2 bases and J gave up 2 bases; unmatched junction bases: 10. The CDR3 runs 16 residues. Germline V gene data show CDR1 as DFQATT and CDR2 as SNEGSKA (reference sequence). The genes are TRBV20-1 and TRBJ2-5; 8 bases are a match to TRBD1. The clonotype originates from a woman older than 75 in good health. Sequencing input: blood. CDR3 coding DNA: TGCAGTGCTAGAAAAACCCTTGACAGGGGACAAGAGACCCAGTACTTC. It specifies CSARKTLDRGQETQYF.